Each of the 17 T cell receptor beta chains below was sequenced from the same sample in a study of glioma-infiltrating T cells after dendritic cell vaccination. Sequencing was performed with immunoSEQ multiplex PCR; in TCRdb, only in-frame clones are kept and a portion is missing. The sample lists around 32,000 clones, 85% to 95% occurring once. The sequences come from blood, collected before dendritic cell vaccination. The receptors were sampled from a human donor with glioblastoma.

The rearrangement uses TRBV7-2 and TRBJ2-2; D uncertain. The V gene's germline CDR1 is SGHTA and CDR2 FQGNSA. This CDR3 region has 14 residues. V shed 1 base and J shed 0 bases, with 3 bases lying between them. The DNA for the CDR3 is TGTGCCAGCAGCTTAGTAGCGAACACCGGGGAGCTGTTTTTT. Protein product: CASSLVANTGELFF.

V gene TRBV4-1 combines with J gene TRBJ1-2; TRBD1 might be the D (6 bases). CDR3 length: 18 amino acids. The V end was cut by 0 bases, the J end by 5 bases, with 22 bases between. CDR1 is MGHRA and CDR2 is YSYEKL in the germline V gene. CDR3 loop: CASSQDEGRQVRGYGYTF. The CDR3 DNA reads as TGCGCCAGCAGCCAAGATGAGGGAAGACAGGTTCGAGGATATGGCTACACCTTC.

This rearrangement joins TRBV30 to TRBJ2-2; D remains unclear. CDR3 length: 15 residues. CDR1 is GTSNPN and CDR2 is SVGIG in the germline V gene (reference sequence). V was trimmed by 3 bases and J by 2 bases, leaving 13 bases between them. The CDR3 is CAWRRYGVNTGELFF. The CDR3 nucleotides read TGTGCCTGGAGGCGATATGGTGTCAACACCGGGGAGCTGTTTTTT.

The chain couples TRBV20-1 to TRBJ2-1; no clear D. CDR1 DFQATT and CDR2 SNEGSKA come from the germline V gene (reference sequence). Trimming left V 8 bases short and J 5 bases short, with 10 bases between. The length of the CDR3 is 11 residues. Written as DNA, the CDR3 is TGCAGTACCCCTACTAACAATGAGCAGTTCTTC. Protein product: CSTPTNNEQFF.

The gene calls are TRBV21-1 and TRBJ2-1; the table's D call of TRBD2 was not tested on the DNA. TRBV21-1 is shown as a pseudogene. There are 18 residues in the CDR3. The CDR3 protein is CASSIKGKAELFYNEQFF. The CDR3 nucleotides read TGTGCCAGCAGCATCAAAGGAAAAGCGGAACTATTCTACAATGAGCAGTTCTTC.

The chain combines TRBV5-1 with TRBJ2-1; 8 bases are shared with TRBD2. This CDR3 region has 15 residues. After removal of 4 bases from V and 3 bases from J, the junction contained 6 bases not matched to a gene. CDR1 is SGHRS and CDR2 is YFSETQ in the germline V gene. The CDR3 here is CASSPRGGRYNEQFF. The CDR3 DNA follows: TGCGCCAGCAGCCCCCGGGGGGGCCGCTACAATGAGCAGTTCTTC.

The chain has TRBV10-1 and TRBJ1-1; D may be TRBD1 (5 bases). V was pared by 0 bases and J by 1 base, with 9 bases between. Germline V gene sequence: CDR1 WNHNN, CDR2 SYGVQD (reference sequence). The CDR3 runs to 15 residues. CDR3 bases: TGCGCCAGCAGTGAGTCGGGGCTAGGGAACACTGAAGCTTTCTTT. Translating it yields CASSESGLGNTEAFF.

The genes are TRBV7-8 and TRBJ2-7, with D uncertain. Germline lookup yields CDR1 SGHVS and CDR2 FQNEAQ. V dropped 2 bases and J dropped 0 bases, with 5 bases sitting between them. The CDR3 runs to 13 residues. The CDR3 region is CASSLQISYEQYF. CDR3 coding DNA: TGTGCCAGCAGCTTACAGATCTCCTACGAGCAGTACTTC.

This chain connects TRBV5-1 to TRBJ2-5; 7 bases align to TRBD2. J lost 4 bases, V lost 0 bases, and 6 bases had no gene match. The CDR3 has 15 residues. Germline V gene lookup returns CDR1 SGHRS and CDR2 YFSETQ. CDR3 amino acids: CASSLGRPGGETQYF. CDR3 DNA: TGCGCCAGCAGCTTGGGAAGGCCGGGAGGAGAGACCCAGTACTTC.

This chain links TRBV15 with TRBJ2-1, with 7 bases aligning to TRBD2. Germline V gene sequence: CDR1 LNHNV, CDR2 YYDKDF (reference sequence). This CDR3 contains 17 residues. The junction had 10 bases not matched to a gene; V was cut back by 2 bases and J by 3 bases. The CDR3 bases are TGTGCCACCAGCAGACCCCAACAACTAGCGAACTACAATGAGCAGTTCTTC. Its protein product is CATSRPQQLANYNEQFF.

The V and J genes are TRBV11-2 and TRBJ1-4, with D unclear. The germline V and J ends were trimmed by 0 bases and 8 bases, with 13 bases remaining between them. Germline V gene sequence: CDR1 SGHAT, CDR2 FQNNGV. The CDR3 spans 15 residues. Written as DNA, the CDR3 is TGTGCCAGCAGCTTAGATCCGACTTCCTTCGAAAAACTGTTTTTT. Its protein product is CASSLDPTSFEKLFF. The whole variable domain, filled in from reference TRBV11-2 and TRBJ1-4, reads EAGVAQSPRYKIIEKRQSVAFWCNPISGHATLYWYQQILGQGPKLLIQFQNNGVVDDSQLPKDRFSAERLKGVDSTLKIQPAKLEDSAVYLCASSLDPTSFEKLFFGSGTQLSVL.

On this clone itself: Other DNA sequences from this sample encode an identical CDR3 as well. This rearrangement joins TRBV6-5 to TRBJ2-7, with 9 bases matching TRBD1. This CDR3 contains 15 residues. After removal of 2 bases from V and 4 bases from J, the junction contained 6 bases not matched to a gene. Germline lookup yields CDR1 MNHEY and CDR2 SVGAGI. The CDR3 DNA reads TGTGCCAGCAGTTACAGAGGACAGGGGACTTACGAGCAGTACTTC. This translates into CASSYRGQGTYEQYF.

Remarks on this clone: An end of the junction differs from the germline gene, which may be a read error. The gene calls are TRBV7-7 and TRBJ2-1; D is perhaps TRBD2 (5 bases). The CDR3 covers 13 residues. Germline assignment: CDR1 SSHAT and CDR2 FNYEAQ (reference sequence). CDR3 sequence reads: CASSPSSRNEQFF. In nucleotides, the CDR3 is TGTGCTAGCAGCCCTTCTAGCCGAAATGAGCAGTTCTTC.

V gene TRBV5-1 combines with J gene TRBJ1-1; TRBD1 matches at 7 bases. CDR1 and CDR2 from the germline V gene are SGHRS and YFSETQ. The CDR3 covers 15 residues. Trimming cost V 2 bases and J 5 bases; bases outside gene matches: 9. The CDR3 loop is CASSFQGGVNTEAFF. The DNA for the CDR3 is TGCGCCAGCAGCTTCCAGGGGGGAGTTAATACTGAAGCTTTCTTT.

This clone has only a few counts. The sample has other DNA sequences that encode this CDR3 too. The V and J genes are TRBV6-6 and TRBJ2-7; D is ambiguous. Per germline, CDR1 MNHNY and CDR2 SVGAGI (reference sequence). V was trimmed by 6 bases and J by 3 bases, leaving 9 bases between them. This CDR3 contains 12 residues. The CDR3 region is CASSPEYYEQYF. CDR3 DNA: TGTGCCAGCAGCCCGGAGTACTACGAGCAGTACTTC.

The rearrangement joins TRBV4-1 to TRBJ1-1; D is uncertain. CDR3 length: 15 residues. Germline loops: CDR1 MGHRA, CDR2 YSYEKL. V dropped 0 bases and J dropped 2 bases, with 10 bases sitting between them. The CDR3 here is CASSQEPGRNTEAFF. Here the CDR3 DNA reads TGCGCCAGCAGCCAAGAACCGGGTCGAAACACTGAAGCTTTCTTT.

The CDR3 here is CASSLRGDTEAFF. CDR3 DNA sequence: TGTGCCAGCTCCCTCAGGGGGGACACTGAAGCTTTCTTT. This rearrangement joins TRBV18 to TRBJ1-1; 7 bases fit TRBD1. Germline V gene sequence: CDR1 KGHSH, CDR2 LQKENI. Trimming cost V 6 bases and J 3 bases; bases outside gene matches: 4. The CDR3 runs 13 residues.